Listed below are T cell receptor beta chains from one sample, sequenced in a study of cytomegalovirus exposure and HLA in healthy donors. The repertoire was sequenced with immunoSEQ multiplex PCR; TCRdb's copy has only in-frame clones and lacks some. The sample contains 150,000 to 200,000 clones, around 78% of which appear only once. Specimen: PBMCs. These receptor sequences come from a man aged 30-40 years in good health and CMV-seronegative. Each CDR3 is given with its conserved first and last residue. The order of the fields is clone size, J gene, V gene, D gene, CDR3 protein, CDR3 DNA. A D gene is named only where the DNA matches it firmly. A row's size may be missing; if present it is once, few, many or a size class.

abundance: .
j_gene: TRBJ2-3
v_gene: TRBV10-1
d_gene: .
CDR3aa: CASSERGKTDTQYF
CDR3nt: TGCGCCAGCAGTGAGAGGGGGAAAACAGATACGCAGTATTTT

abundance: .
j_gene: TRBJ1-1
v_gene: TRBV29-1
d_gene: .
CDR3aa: CSARGGESEAFF
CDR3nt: TGCAGCGCTCGGGGGGGCGAATCCGAAGCTTTCTTT

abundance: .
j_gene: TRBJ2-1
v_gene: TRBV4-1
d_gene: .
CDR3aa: CASSATGTDSYNEQFF
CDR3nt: TGCGCCAGCAGCGCCACAGGGACCGACTCCTACAATGAGCAGTTCTTC

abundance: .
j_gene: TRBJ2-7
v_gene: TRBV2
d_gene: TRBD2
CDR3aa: CASSGLAGEGGEQYF
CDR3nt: TGTGCCAGCAGTGGACTAGCGGGAGAGGGTGGGGAGCAGTACTTC

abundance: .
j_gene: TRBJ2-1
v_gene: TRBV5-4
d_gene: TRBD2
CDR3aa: CASSGGLAGSSYNEQFF
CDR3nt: TGTGCCAGCAGCGGGGGACTAGCGGGGTCCTCCTACAATGAGCAGTTCTTC

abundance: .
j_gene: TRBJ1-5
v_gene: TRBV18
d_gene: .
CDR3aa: CASSPQITDQPQHF
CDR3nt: TGTGCCAGCTCACCACAAATTACAGATCAGCCCCAGCATTTT

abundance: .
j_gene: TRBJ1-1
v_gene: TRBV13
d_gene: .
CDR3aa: CASSEGLKIMNTEAFF
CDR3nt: TGTGCCAGCAGCGAAGGACTGAAAATCATGAACACTGAAGCTTTCTTT

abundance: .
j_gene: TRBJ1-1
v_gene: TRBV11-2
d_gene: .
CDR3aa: CASNPTPGAGAYTEAFF
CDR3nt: TGTGCCAGCAACCCGACCCCCGGTGCAGGGGCATACACTGAAGCTTTCTTT

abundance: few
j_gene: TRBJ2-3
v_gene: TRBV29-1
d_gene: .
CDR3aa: CSVEDGWATDTQYF
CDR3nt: TGCAGCGTTGAAGATGGGTGGGCCACAGATACGCAGTATTTT

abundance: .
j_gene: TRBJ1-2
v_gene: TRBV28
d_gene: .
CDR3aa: CASSLGGITNYGYTF
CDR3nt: TGTGCCAGCAGTTTAGGCGGGATTACTAACTATGGCTACACCTTC

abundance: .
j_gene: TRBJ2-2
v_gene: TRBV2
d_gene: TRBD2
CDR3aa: CASSVKTSGNGELFF
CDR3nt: TGTGCCAGCAGTGTAAAGACTAGCGGGAACGGGGAGCTGTTTTTT

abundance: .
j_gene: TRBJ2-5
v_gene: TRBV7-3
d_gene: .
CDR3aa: CASSSQTQETQYF
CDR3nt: TGTGCCAGCAGCTCACAGACCCAAGAGACCCAGTACTTC

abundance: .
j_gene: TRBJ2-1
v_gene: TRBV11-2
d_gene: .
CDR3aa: CASSQEGLYNEQFF
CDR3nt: TGTGCCAGCAGCCAGGAGGGCCTGTACAATGAGCAGTTCTTC

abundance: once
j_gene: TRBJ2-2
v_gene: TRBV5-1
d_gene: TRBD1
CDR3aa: CASSFTGGVVGELFF
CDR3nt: TGCGCCAGCAGCTTTACAGGGGGCGTAGTCGGGGAGCTGTTTTTT

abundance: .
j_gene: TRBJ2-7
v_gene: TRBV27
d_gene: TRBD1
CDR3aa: CASTTSGTGVGEQYF
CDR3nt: TGTGCCAGCACCACAAGTGGGACAGGGGTTGGCGAGCAGTACTTC

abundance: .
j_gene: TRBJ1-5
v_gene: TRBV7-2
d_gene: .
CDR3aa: CASSQQRGGGQPQHF
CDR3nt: TGTGCCAGCAGCCAGCAACGGGGAGGGGGACAGCCCCAGCATTTT

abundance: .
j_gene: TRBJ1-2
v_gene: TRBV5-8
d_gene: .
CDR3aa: CASSAYRDIGANYGYTF
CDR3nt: TGTGCCAGCAGCGCATACCGGGACATCGGAGCTAACTATGGCTACACCTTC

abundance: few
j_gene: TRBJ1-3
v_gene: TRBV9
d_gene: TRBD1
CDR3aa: CASSAGQLSGNTIYF
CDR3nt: TGTGCCAGCAGCGCGGGACAGCTCTCTGGAAACACCATATATTTT

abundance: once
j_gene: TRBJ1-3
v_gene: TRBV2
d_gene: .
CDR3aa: CASREGHLSGNTIYF
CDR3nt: TGTGCCAGCCGAGAGGGACACCTCTCTGGAAACACCATATATTTT

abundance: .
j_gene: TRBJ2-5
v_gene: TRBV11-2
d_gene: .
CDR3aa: CASSTAREETQYF
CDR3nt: TGTGCCAGCAGCACCGCGCGCGAAGAGACCCAGTACTTC

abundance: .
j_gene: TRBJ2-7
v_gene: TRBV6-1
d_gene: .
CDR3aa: CASRTLDTVAYEQYF
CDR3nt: TGTGCCAGCAGAACTTTAGACACCGTCGCCTACGAGCAGTACTTC

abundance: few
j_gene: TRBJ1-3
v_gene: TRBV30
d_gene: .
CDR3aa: CAWRDTSSGNTIYF
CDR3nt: TGTGCCTGGAGGGACACGAGCTCTGGAAACACCATATATTTT

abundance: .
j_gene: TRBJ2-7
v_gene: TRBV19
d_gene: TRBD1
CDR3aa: CASRRQGGEQYF
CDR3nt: TGTGCCAGTAGGAGACAGGGGGGAGAGCAGTACTTC

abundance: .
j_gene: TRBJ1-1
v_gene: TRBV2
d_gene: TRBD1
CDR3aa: CASSVTGANTEAFF
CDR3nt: TGTGCCAGCAGTGTGACAGGGGCGAACACTGAAGCTTTCTTT

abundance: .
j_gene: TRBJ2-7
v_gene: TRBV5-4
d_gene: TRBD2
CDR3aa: CASSSSGRPQSYEQYF
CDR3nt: TGTGCCAGCAGCTCTAGCGGGAGGCCGCAATCCTACGAGCAGTACTTC

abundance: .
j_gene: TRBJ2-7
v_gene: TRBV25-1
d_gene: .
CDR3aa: CASSAGHPYEQYF
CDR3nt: TGTGCCAGCAGTGCGGGACACCCCTACGAGCAGTACTTC